This TCR beta chain was sequenced for a study of cytomegalovirus exposure and HLA in healthy donors. Concerning this clone itself: Its antigen is unidentified.

General study points: Confirmation was obtained in vitro that a few CMV-associated chains are specific for CMV antigens. The study recorded 160 or so TCR beta chains that were cytomegalovirus-associated.

Sequencing used immunoSEQ multiplex PCR; TCRdb keeps in-frame clones, though not all of them. The sample shows 200,000 to 300,000 clones, about 83% of them seen only once. The sequenced sample consisted of PBMCs. The sequence was obtained from a man in his late teens or twenties in good health and CMV-seronegative.

CDR3 DNA: TGCGCCAGCAGTGAGCGCACAGGGTTCACCGGGGAGCTGTTTTTT. It translates to CASSERTGFTGELFF. The chain couples TRBV10-1 to TRBJ2-2, with a possible D match to TRBD1 (6 bases). V dropped 2 bases and J dropped 4 bases, with 11 bases sitting between them. The V gene's germline CDR1 is WNHNN and CDR2 SYGVQD (reference sequence). This CDR3 spans 15 amino acids.